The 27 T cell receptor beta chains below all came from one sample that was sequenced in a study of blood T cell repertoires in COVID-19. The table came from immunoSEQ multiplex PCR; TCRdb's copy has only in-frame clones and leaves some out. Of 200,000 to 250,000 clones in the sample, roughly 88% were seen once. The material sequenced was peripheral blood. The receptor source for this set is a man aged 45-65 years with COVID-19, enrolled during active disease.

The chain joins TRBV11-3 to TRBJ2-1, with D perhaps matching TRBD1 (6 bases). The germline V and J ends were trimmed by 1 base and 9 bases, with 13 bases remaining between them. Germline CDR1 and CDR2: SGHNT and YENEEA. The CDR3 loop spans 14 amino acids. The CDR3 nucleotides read TGTGCCAGCAGCTTAGGCTTTGAAGGGGGTGAGCAGTTCTTC. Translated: CASSLGFEGGEQFF. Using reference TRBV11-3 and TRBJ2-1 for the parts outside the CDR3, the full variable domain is EAGVVQSPRYKIIEKKQPVAFWCNPISGHNTLYWYLQNLGQGPELLIRYENEEAVDDSQLPKDRFSAERLKGVDSTLKIQPAELGDSAVYLCASSLGFEGGEQFFGPGTRLTVL.

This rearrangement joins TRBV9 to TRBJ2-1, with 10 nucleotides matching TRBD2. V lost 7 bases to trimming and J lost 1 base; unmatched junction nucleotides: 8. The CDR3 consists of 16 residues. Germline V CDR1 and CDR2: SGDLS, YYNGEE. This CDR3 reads CASASGGDTSYNEQFF. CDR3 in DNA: TGTGCCAGCGCTAGCGGGGGAGATACTTCCTACAATGAGCAGTTCTTC.

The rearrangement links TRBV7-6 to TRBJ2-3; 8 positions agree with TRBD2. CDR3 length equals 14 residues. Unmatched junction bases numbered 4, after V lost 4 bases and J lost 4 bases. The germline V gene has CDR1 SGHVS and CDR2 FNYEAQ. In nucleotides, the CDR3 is TGTGCCAGCAGCTACCAGCGGGAGCCAGATACGCAGTATTTT. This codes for CASSYQREPDTQYF.

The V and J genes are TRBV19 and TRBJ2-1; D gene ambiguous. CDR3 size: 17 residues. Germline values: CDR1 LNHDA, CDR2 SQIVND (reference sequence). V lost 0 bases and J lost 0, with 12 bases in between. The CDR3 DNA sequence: TGTGCCAGTAGTATAGACCTACGTTTGAGCTCCTACAATGAGCAGTTCTTC. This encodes CASSIDLRLSSYNEQFF.

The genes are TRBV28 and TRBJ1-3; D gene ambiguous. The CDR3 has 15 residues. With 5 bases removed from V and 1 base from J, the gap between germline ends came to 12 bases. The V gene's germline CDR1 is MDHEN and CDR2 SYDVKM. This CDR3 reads CASSPPGSSGNTIYF. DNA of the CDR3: TGTGCCAGCAGTCCTCCCGGGAGTTCTGGAAACACCATATATTTT.

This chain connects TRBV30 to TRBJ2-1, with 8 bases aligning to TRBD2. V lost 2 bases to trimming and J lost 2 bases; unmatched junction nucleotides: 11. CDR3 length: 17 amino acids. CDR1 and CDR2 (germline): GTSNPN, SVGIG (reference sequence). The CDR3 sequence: CAWSSRVLAGPYNEQFF. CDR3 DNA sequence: TGTGCCTGGAGTTCCCGGGTTCTAGCGGGCCCCTACAATGAGCAGTTCTTC.

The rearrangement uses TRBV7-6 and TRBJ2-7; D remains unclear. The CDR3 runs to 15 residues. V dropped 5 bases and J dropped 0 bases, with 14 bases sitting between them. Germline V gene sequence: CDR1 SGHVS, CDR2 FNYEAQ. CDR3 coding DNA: TGTGCCAGCAGCACCCTTGGCGGCAGCTCCTACGAGCAGTACTTC. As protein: CASSTLGGSSYEQYF.

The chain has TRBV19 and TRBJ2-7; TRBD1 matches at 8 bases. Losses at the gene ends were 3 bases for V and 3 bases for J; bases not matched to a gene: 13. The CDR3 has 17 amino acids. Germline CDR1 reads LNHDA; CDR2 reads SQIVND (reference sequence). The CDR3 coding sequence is TGTGCCAGTAGTATTGACTCCGGGACAGGCCTCTTCTACGAGCAGTACTTC. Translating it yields CASSIDSGTGLFYEQYF. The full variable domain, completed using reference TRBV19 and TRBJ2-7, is DGGITQSPKYLFRKEGQNVTLSCEQNLNHDAMYWYRQDPGQGLRLIYYSQIVNDFQKGDIAEGYSVSREKKESFPLTVTSAQKNPTAFYLCASSIDSGTGLFYEQYFGPGTRLTVT.

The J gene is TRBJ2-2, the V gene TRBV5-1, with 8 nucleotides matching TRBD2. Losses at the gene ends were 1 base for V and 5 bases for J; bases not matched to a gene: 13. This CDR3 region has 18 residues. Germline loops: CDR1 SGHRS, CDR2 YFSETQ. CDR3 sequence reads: CASSLFGTRKPGTGELFF. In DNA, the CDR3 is TGCGCCAGCAGCTTGTTTGGGACTAGAAAACCGGGGACCGGGGAGCTGTTTTTT.

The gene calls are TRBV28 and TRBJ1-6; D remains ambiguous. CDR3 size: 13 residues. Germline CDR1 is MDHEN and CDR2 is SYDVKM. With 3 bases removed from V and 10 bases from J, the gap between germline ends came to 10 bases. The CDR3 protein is CASSLDSRSPLHF. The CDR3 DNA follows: TGTGCCAGCAGTTTGGACTCGAGGTCACCCCTCCACTTT.

As DNA, the CDR3 is TGTGCCAGCAGTTTTAAAGGCCGGAGTTTGCCCCAGCATTTT. Translating it yields CASSFKGRSLPQHF. This chain joins TRBV28 and TRBJ1-5; D gene uncertain. Per germline, CDR1 MDHEN and CDR2 SYDVKM. Trimming shortened V by 3 bases and J by 9 bases, and 15 bases separated the two germline ends. This CDR3 has 14 amino acids. The complete variable domain, with remaining parts taken from reference TRBV28 and TRBJ1-5, reads DVKVTQSSRYLVKRTGEKVFLECVQDMDHENMFWYRQDPGLGLRLIYFSYDVKMKEKGDIPEGYSVSREKKERFSLILESASTNQTSMYLCASSFKGRSLPQHFGDGTRLSIL.

As DNA, the CDR3 is TGTGCCAGCAGTTACGAGAACAGGGCACTATTCTCTGGGGCCAACGTCCTGACTTTC. Protein: CASSYENRALFSGANVLTF. The J gene is TRBJ2-6, the V gene TRBV6-2 or TRBV6-3; tentative D call: TRBD1 (6 bases). The V end lost 2 bases, the J end lost 0 bases, and 17 bases lay between the germline ends. CDR3 length: 19 residues. Germline assignment: CDR1 MNHEY and CDR2 SVGEGT.

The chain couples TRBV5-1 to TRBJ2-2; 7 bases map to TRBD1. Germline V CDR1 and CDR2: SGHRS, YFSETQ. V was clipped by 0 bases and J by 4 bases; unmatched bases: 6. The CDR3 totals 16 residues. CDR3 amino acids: CASSLVGGLSTGELFF. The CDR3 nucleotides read TGCGCCAGCAGCTTGGTAGGGGGCTTGTCCACCGGGGAGCTGTTTTTT.

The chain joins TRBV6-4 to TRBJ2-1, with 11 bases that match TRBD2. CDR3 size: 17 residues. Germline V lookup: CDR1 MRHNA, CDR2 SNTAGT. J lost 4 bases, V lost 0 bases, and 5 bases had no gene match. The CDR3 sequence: CASSDSPGLADYNEQFF. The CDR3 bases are TGTGCCAGCAGTGACTCCCCGGGACTAGCGGATTACAATGAGCAGTTCTTC.

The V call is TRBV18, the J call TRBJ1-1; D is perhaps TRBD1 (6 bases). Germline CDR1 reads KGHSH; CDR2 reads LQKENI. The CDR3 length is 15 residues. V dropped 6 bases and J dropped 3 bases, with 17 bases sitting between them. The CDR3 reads CASSLIGGTDTEAFF. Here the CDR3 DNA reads TGTGCCAGCTCGCTAATTGGGGGCACGGACACTGAAGCTTTCTTT.

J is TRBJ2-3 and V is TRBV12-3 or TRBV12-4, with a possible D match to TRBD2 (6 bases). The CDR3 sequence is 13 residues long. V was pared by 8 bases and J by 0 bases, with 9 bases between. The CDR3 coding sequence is TGTGCCAGCCAGGCGGGAAGCACAGATACGCAGTATTTT. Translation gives CASQAGSTDTQYF.

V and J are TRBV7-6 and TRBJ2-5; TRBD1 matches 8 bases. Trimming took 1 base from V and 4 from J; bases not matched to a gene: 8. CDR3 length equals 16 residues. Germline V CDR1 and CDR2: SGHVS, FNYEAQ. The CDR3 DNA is TGTGCCAGCAGCTTAGTTCGTGACAGGGGCTTAGAGACCCAGTACTTC. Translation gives CASSLVRDRGLETQYF.

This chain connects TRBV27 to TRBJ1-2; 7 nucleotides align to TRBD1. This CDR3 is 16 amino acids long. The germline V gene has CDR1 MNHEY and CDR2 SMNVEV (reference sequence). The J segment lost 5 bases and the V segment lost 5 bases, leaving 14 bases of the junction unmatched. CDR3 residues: CASSTRRQGKGYGYTF. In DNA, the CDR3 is TGTGCCAGCAGTACCCGCCGACAGGGAAAAGGGTATGGCTACACCTTC.

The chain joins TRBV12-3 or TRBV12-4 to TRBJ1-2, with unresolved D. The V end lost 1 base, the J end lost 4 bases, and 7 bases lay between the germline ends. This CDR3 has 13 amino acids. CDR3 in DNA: TGTGCCAGCAGTTTAGACAGTACCTATGGCTACACCTTC. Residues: CASSLDSTYGYTF.

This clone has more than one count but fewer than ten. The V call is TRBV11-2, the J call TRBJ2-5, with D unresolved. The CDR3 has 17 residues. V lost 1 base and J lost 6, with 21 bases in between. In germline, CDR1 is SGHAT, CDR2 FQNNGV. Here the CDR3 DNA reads TGTGCCAGCAGCTTAGCGAGACCCGGAGCGCCGGAGAAGACCCAGTACTTC. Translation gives CASSLARPGAPEKTQYF.

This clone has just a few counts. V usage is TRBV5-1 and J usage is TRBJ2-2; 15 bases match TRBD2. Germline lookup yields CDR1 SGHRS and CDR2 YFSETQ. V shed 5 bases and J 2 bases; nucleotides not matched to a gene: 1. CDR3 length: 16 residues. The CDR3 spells CASRGLAGGNTGELFF. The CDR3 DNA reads TGCGCCAGCAGGGGACTAGCGGGGGGAAACACCGGGGAGCTGTTTTTT.

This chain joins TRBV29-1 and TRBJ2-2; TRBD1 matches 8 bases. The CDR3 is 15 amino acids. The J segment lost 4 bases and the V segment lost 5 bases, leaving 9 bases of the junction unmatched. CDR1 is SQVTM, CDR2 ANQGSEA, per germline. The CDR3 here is CSVPLGQVGTGELFF. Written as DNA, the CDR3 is TGCAGCGTTCCCTTGGGACAGGTTGGCACCGGGGAGCTGTTTTTT.

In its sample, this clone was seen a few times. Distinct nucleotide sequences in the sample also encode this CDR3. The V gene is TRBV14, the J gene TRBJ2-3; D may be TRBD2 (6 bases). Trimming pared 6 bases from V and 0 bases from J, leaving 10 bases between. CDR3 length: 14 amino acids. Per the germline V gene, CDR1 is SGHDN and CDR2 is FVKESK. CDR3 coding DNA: TGTGCCAGCAGAGGCGGGGTTAGCACAGATACGCAGTATTTT. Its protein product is CASRGGVSTDTQYF.

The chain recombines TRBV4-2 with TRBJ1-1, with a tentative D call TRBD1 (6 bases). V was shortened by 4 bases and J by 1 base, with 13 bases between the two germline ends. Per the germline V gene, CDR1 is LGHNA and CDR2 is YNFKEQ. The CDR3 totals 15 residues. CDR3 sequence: CASSLTGTQNTEAFF. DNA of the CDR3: TGTGCCAGCAGCCTGACCGGGACACAGAACACTGAAGCTTTCTTT.

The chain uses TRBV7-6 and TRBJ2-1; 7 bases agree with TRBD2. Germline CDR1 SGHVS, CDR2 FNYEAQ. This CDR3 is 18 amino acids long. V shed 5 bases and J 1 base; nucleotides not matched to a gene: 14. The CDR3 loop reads CASSARPTSATSYNEQFF. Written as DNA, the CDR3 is TGTGCCAGCAGCGCCCGCCCTACTAGCGCAACTTCCTACAATGAGCAGTTCTTC.

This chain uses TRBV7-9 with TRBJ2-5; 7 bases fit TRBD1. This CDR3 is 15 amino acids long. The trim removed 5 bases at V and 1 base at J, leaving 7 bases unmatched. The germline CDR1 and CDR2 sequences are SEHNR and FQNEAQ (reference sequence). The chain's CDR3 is CASSPGAGGQETQYF. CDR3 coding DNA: TGTGCCAGCAGCCCAGGGGCAGGGGGCCAAGAGACCCAGTACTTC.

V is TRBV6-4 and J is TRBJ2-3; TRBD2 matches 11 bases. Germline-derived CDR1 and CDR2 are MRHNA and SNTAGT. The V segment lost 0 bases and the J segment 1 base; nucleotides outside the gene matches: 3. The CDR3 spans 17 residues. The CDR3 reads CASSDSPLAGGTDTQYF. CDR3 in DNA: TGTGCCAGCAGTGACTCGCCACTAGCGGGAGGCACAGATACGCAGTATTTT.